The clone carrying this TCR beta chain was observed a handful of times. This CDR3 spans 15 amino acids. Per the germline V gene, CDR1 is LNHNV and CDR2 is YYDKDF (reference sequence). V was clipped by 5 bases and J by 2 bases, with 15 bases between them. This entry belongs to a study of T-cell memory formation after mild COVID-19. The wider study: In these data, TCR clusters were largely donor specific.

TCRdb reprocessed the 5' RACE reads with MiXCR, giving one entry per CDR3 protein. The data show a few hundred thousand distinct CDR3 sequences, over 15% seen once. This sequence joins TRBV15 and TRBJ2-5; perhaps TRBD1 as D (6 bases). This sequence was found in a man younger than 35 who had mild COVID-19 (a few samples of this study predate the infection). Cell type and time point are not known. Input material: PBMCs or a T cell subset sorted from them (not recorded which). CDR3 amino acids: CATSGSGTRQETQYF. The CDR3 nucleotides are TGTGCCACCAGCGGCTCCGGGACAAGACAAGAGACCCAGTACTTC.